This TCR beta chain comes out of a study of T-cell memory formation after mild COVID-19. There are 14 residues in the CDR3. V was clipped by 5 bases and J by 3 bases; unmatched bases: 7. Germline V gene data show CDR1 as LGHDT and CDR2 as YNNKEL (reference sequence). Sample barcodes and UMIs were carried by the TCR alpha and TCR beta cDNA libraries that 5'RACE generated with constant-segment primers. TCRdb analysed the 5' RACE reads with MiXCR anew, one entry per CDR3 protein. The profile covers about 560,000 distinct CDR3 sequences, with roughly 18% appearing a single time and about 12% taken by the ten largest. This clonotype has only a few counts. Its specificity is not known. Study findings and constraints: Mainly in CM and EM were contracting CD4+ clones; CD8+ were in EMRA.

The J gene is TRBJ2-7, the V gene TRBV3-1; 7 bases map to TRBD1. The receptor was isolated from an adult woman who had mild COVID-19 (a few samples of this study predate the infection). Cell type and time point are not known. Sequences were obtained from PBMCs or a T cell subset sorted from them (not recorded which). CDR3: CASSWAGTDYEQYF. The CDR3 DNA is TGTGCCAGCAGCTGGGCCGGGACAGACTACGAGCAGTACTTC.